One T cell receptor (beta chain) is described in this entry. The target antigen is unknown. These data come from a study of OX40 agonist ivuxolimab in advanced cancers. Study overall: Participants could have had prior anti-PD-1, anti-PD-L1 or anti-CTLA-4 therapy, and around 40% had some.

Measured with immunoSEQ multiplex PCR; TCRdb has only the in-frame clones, and not every one. Found here are 45,000 or so clones, 65% to 90% of them singletons; the top ten hold roughly 2.2%. Study-level points and caveats: Compared with CD4+, CD8+ T cells on average had more expanded clones. Some patients who did not respond also had low normalized T-cell clonal expansion.

The V gene's germline CDR1 is MNHEY and CDR2 SMNVEV (reference sequence). The CDR3 has 16 residues. With 3 bases removed from V and 2 bases from J, the gap between germline ends came to 13 bases. The material sequenced was CD4+ or CD8+ T cells sorted from blood, taken in a trial of the OX40 agonist ivuxolimab. The sequence was collected from an adult with an advanced solid tumor such as melanoma, head and neck, liver or kidney cancer. The V gene is TRBV27, the J gene TRBJ1-4, with a weak D call TRBD1 (5 bases). This CDR3 reads CASSFPQVRTNEKLFF. DNA of the CDR3: TGTGCCAGCAGTTTTCCACAGGTGAGGACTAATGAAAAACTGTTTTTT.